This TCR beta chain was captured in a study of neurological immune-mediated disorders. This clonotype was seen ten or more times. A 10-nucleotide random UMI tagged transcripts in template-switch 5'RACE cDNA synthesis. MiXCR, applied by TCRdb to the 5' RACE reads, yields one record per CDR3 protein. The sample lists some 60,000 distinct CDR3 sequences, 3% to 4.5% occurring once. CDR3 size: 15 residues. V dropped 0 bases and J dropped 1 base, with 7 bases sitting between them. Germline V gives CDR1 LNHNV, CDR2 YYDKDF (reference sequence). The receptor was derived from a woman aged 30 to 39 with multiple sclerosis. The chain joins TRBV15 to TRBJ2-1; D may correspond to TRBD1 or TRBD2 (5 bases each). The source material was PBMCs. The CDR3 nucleotides read TGTGCCACCAGCAGAGAGGGGGTATCCTACAATGAGCAGTTCTTC. It is translated as CATSREGVSYNEQFF. The whole variable domain, filled in from reference TRBV15 and TRBJ2-1, reads DAMVIQNPRYQVTQFGKPVTLSCSQTLNHNVMYWYQQKSSQAPKLLFHYYDKDFNNEADTPDNFQSRRPNTSFCFLDIRSPGLGDTAMYLCATSREGVSYNEQFFGPGTRLTVL.